Shown below are 17 T cell receptor beta chains from a single sample sequenced in a study of neurological immune-mediated disorders. TCRdb itself ran the 5' RACE reads through MiXCR, one entry per CDR3 protein. This sample has 70,000 to 95,000 distinct CDR3 sequences, with less than 15% found just once. Time point given: longitudinal time-point 2. The sample consisted of PBMCs. Receptors were obtained from a female donor with HTLV-1-associated myelopathy (HAM/TSP).

This clonotype showed up many times. This chain links TRBV28 with TRBJ1-6; D is undetermined. The CDR3 covers 14 residues. V lost 2 bases and J lost 10, with 12 bases in between. The germline V gene encodes CDR1 MDHEN and CDR2 SYDVKM. The CDR3 is CASSLGYSRSPLHF. DNA for the CDR3: TGTGCCAGCAGTTTAGGTTACTCAAGGTCACCCCTCCACTTT.

The sample holds a few counts of this clonotype. The rearrangement joins TRBV27 to TRBJ2-2, with D perhaps TRBD1 (6 bases). Per germline, CDR1 MNHEY and CDR2 SMNVEV (reference sequence). Trimming cost V 7 bases and J 2 bases, with 17 bases left between them. The CDR3 runs 16 residues. The CDR3 sequence is CASNSRGKGNTGELFF. As DNA, the CDR3 is TGTGCCAGCAACTCCAGGGGAAAAGGAAACACCGGGGAGCTGTTTTTT.

In its sample, this clonotype was seen many times. The gene calls are TRBV12-3 or TRBV12-4 and TRBJ1-5; maybe TRBD1 (5 bases). The CDR3 length is 14 residues. The germline V and J ends were trimmed by 3 bases and 11 bases, with 17 bases remaining between them. CDR3 sequence: CASSLGGGGVAQHF. The DNA for the CDR3 is TGTGCCAGCAGTTTGGGGGGGGGTGGGGTGGCCCAGCATTTT.

This clonotype was detected ten times or more. CDR3 region: CASSQVDATYRSEQFF. For the CDR3, the DNA is TGTGCCAGCAGCCAAGTCGATGCTACGTACAGAAGTGAGCAGTTCTTC. The chain links TRBV14 to TRBJ2-1; D gene ambiguous. V shed 1 base and J shed 9 bases, with 19 bases lying between them. CDR1 is SGHDN, CDR2 FVKESK, per germline. The CDR3 is made up of 16 amino acids.

This clonotype has at least ten counts. The genes are TRBV5-1 and TRBJ2-1; 11 bases are a match to TRBD2. This CDR3 is 17 amino acids long. Germline CDR1 reads SGHRS; CDR2 reads YFSETQ. J was trimmed by 6 bases and V by 4 bases; bases with no gene match: 12. Here the CDR3 reads CASSVPQLSGGGNEQFF. CDR3 bases: TGCGCCAGCAGCGTCCCTCAACTTAGCGGGGGGGGCAATGAGCAGTTCTTC.

This clonotype was recorded at least ten times. J is TRBJ2-1 and V is TRBV20-1, with 9 bases fitting TRBD1. The trim removed 1 base at V and 3 bases at J, leaving 16 bases unmatched. This CDR3 spans 19 amino acids. Germline V gene lookup returns CDR1 DFQATT and CDR2 SNEGSKA (reference sequence). The DNA of the CDR3 is TGCAGTGCTAGAGTGCCGGGACAGGGAGCTACGGGAGTCTACAATGAGCAGTTCTTC. Translated, it gives CSARVPGQGATGVYNEQFF.

A note on this clonotype: A much larger clone differs by one base, so this may be a read error. CDR3: CASSSGTGSSETQYF. CDR3 nucleotides: TGCGCCAGCAGCTCCGGGACAGGGAGTTCAGAGACCCAGTACTTC. The chain recombines TRBV5-1 with TRBJ2-5; TRBD1 matches at 9 bases. The V segment lost 3 bases and the J segment 4 bases; nucleotides outside the gene matches: 7. Germline V gives CDR1 SGHRS, CDR2 YFSETQ. The CDR3 is 15 amino acids.

The sample holds many counts of this clonotype. V is TRBV3-1 and J is TRBJ1-5; tentative D call: TRBD1 (6 bases). Germline loops: CDR1 LGHDT, CDR2 YNNKEL (reference sequence). With 1 base removed from V and 2 bases from J, the gap between germline ends came to 6 bases. This CDR3 is 14 amino acids long. CDR3 DNA: TGTGCCAGCAGCCAAGCAGGGGGCAATCAGCCCCAGCATTTT. It translates to CASSQAGGNQPQHF. The whole variable domain, remainder taken from reference TRBV3-1 and TRBJ1-5, is DTAVSQTPKYLVTQMGNDKSIKCEQNLGHDTMYWYKQDSKKFLKIMFSYNNKELIINETVPNRFSPKSPDKAHLNLHINSLELGDSAVYFCASSQAGGNQPQHFGDGTRLSIL.

The chain carries TRBV15 and TRBJ2-2; the match to TRBD1 covers 10 bases. The CDR3 is 15 amino acids. Germline-derived CDR1 and CDR2 are LNHNV and YYDKDF (reference sequence). Unmatched junction bases numbered 5, after V lost 6 bases and J lost 4 bases. The CDR3 protein is CATRSGTGVTGELFF. The CDR3 DNA follows: TGTGCCACCAGAAGTGGGACAGGGGTCACCGGGGAGCTGTTTTTT.

The V and J genes are TRBV20-1 and TRBJ2-7; tentatively, D is TRBD1 or TRBD2 (5 bases each). The CDR3 runs to 14 residues. CDR1 is DFQATT, CDR2 SNEGSKA, per germline (reference sequence). V shed 5 bases and J shed 2 bases, with 16 bases lying between them. The CDR3: CSAPPTGTTYEQYF. The CDR3 DNA reads as TGCAGTGCTCCACCTACCGGGACCACCTACGAGCAGTACTTC.

This clonotype has ten or more counts. V usage is TRBV12-3 or TRBV12-4 and J usage is TRBJ1-2; 10 nucleotides agree with TRBD1. Unmatched junction bases numbered 11, after V lost 6 bases and J lost 10 bases. The CDR3 sequence is 14 residues long. The CDR3 DNA reads as TGTGCCAGCAGCAACGGGCGGGGGACAGGGGTCTACACCTTC. It codes for CASSNGRGTGVYTF.

This clonotype was counted ten times or more. The V call is TRBV27, the J call TRBJ2-7; 10 bases line up with TRBD1. The ends lost 5 bases at V and 6 bases at J; junction bases unmatched: 7. Germline V lookup: CDR1 MNHEY, CDR2 SMNVEV (reference sequence). CDR3 length: 14 amino acids. The CDR3, as DNA: TGTGCCAGCAGTCCGAAGGGACAGGGGACCGAGCAGTACTTC. Translated, it gives CASSPKGQGTEQYF.

To note about this clonotype: This clone may be a read error of a much larger clone one base away. The chain uses TRBV6-1 and TRBJ2-3; either TRBD1 or TRBD2 may fit D (6 bases each). This CDR3 has 13 residues. The germline CDR1 and CDR2 sequences are MNHNS and SASEGT. Trimming stripped 6 bases from V and 7 bases from J, with 14 bases between. Written as DNA, the CDR3 is TGTGCCAGCAGGGGGGGCGGTACACATACGCAGTATTTT. Its protein is CASRGGGTHTQYF.

This clonotype appeared a few times. This may be a read error: a much more frequent sequence differs by one nucleotide. The V and J genes are TRBV3-1 and TRBJ2-2; D is unclear. V lost 1 base and J 4 bases, leaving 10 bases between the germline ends. The V gene's germline CDR1 is LGHDT and CDR2 YNNKEL (reference sequence). This CDR3 is built from 15 residues. CDR3 nucleotide sequence: TGTGCCAGCAGCCAAGTCACAGTGGGCACCGGGGAGCTGTTTTTT. It specifies CASSQVTVGTGELFF.

This clonotype was picked up many times. V usage is TRBV15 and J usage is TRBJ2-2, with a weak D call TRBD1 (5 bases). CDR1 is LNHNV and CDR2 is YYDKDF in the germline V gene (reference sequence). This CDR3 has 15 amino acids. The germline V and J ends were trimmed by 3 bases and 3 bases, with 11 bases remaining between them. The CDR3 nucleotides are TGTGCCACCAGCAGTCAGACAGCATACACCGGGGAGCTGTTTTTT. It encodes CATSSQTAYTGELFF.

In this sample, this clonotype turned up many times. The gene calls are TRBV7-9 and TRBJ2-5; 7 nucleotides line up with TRBD1. The CDR3 covers 15 residues. Germline assignment: CDR1 SEHNR and CDR2 FQNEAQ (reference sequence). J gave up 5 bases and V 6 bases, and 12 bases lay outside the gene matches. CDR3 amino acids: CASSTAQGDSETQYF. The CDR3, as DNA: TGTGCCAGCAGTACGGCTCAGGGGGATTCGGAGACCCAGTACTTC. The whole variable domain, filled in from reference TRBV7-9 and TRBJ2-5, reads DTGVSQNPRHKITKRGQNVTFRCDPISEHNRLYWYRQTLGQGPEFLTYFQNEAQLEKSRLLSDRFSAERPKGSFSTLEIQRTEQGDSAMYLCASSTAQGDSETQYFGPGTRLLVL.

This clonotype was recorded at least ten times. The chain carries TRBV3-1 and TRBJ2-6; D may be TRBD2 (5 bases). Germline values: CDR1 LGHDT, CDR2 YNNKEL (reference sequence). The V gene lost 3 bases and the J gene lost 0 bases, with 9 bases spanning the gap. The CDR3 is made up of 16 amino acids. The CDR3, as DNA: TGTGCCAGCAGCCATCGGGCGGGCTCTGGGGCCAACGTCCTGACTTTC. The encoded protein is CASSHRAGSGANVLTF.